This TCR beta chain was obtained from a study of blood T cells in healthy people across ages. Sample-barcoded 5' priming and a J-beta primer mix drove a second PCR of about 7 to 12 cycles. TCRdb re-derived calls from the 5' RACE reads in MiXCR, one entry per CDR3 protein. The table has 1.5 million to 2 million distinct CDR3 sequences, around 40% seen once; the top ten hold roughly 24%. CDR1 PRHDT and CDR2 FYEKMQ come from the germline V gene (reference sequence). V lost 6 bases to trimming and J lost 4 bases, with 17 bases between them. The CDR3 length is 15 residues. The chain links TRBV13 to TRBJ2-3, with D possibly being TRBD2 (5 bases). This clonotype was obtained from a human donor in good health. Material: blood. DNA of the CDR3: TGTGCCAGCAGTCAGACACCCGGACTCGCAGATACGCAGTATTTT. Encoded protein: CASSQTPGLADTQYF. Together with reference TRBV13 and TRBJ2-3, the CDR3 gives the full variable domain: AAGVIQSPRHLIKEKRETATLKCYPIPRHDTVYWYQQGPGQDPQFLISFYEKMQSDKGSIPDRFSAQQFSDYHSELNMSSLELGDSALYFCASSQTPGLADTQYFGPGTRLTVL.